This paragraph covers one TCR beta chain sequence. Its specific antigen is unknown. Each CD8+ T cell subset was flow-sorted in triplicate, with over 250,000 cells per subset placed directly into RLT lysis buffer. Naive CD8+ T cells were defined stringently as CD45RO-CCR7+CD27+CD95- to exclude memory contaminants. Using standard density gradient centrifugation, peripheral blood mononuclear cells were isolated from buffy coats. A FACSAria III was used to flow-sort naive CD8+ T cells into CXCR3-negative and CXCR3-positive populations. Total RNA was extracted from sorted cells with an RNeasy Mini Kit. Including the terminal cysteine and phenylalanine, the CDR3 comprises 14 residues. No DNA is given. From a lookup of the germline V gene, CDR1 and CDR2 are MGHRA and YSYEKL. This sample was included in a study of CXCR3-negative and CXCR3-positive naive CD8 T cells (dated by TCRdb to the late 2010s). In terms of the full investigation: In total, about 135 million TRB reads were obtained, corresponding to roughly 1.5 +/- 0.3 million reads per library. The diversity and physicochemical repertoire analyses included ten to eleven donors pooled from two independent experiments. TRBV-TRBJ cluster analysis included naive subsets from a handful of donors and memory cells from 3 donors.

Results the study describes overall, beyond this receptor: Repertoire diversity was comparably high in both naive subsets but much lower in memory CD8+ T cells. Because CXCR3 expression was partially decreased after cryopreservation, freshly isolated PBMCs were used for most assays. Compared with CXCR3-negative naive cells, CXCR3-positive naive cells had TRB CDR3s with higher hydrophobicity (lower Kidera factor 4), lower energy, and higher strength and volume indices. Similar TRBV-TRBJ usage was shown by naive CXCR3-negative and CXCR3-positive cells from the same donor, whereas distinct patterns were shown by memory cells. Because surface CD5, which is linked to self-reactivity in mice, was comparable between the naive subsets, TCR interaction strength was also inferred from the physicochemical properties of TRB CDR3s.

The sample was run on a NextSeq 550. The Human TCR Profiling Kit (MiLaboratory) was used to make UMI-labeled 5' RACE TRB cDNA libraries. cDNA synthesis used the entire amount of extracted RNA, and PCR amplification then used the entire amount of cDNA produced. Libraries were prepared in parallel with an identical number of PCR cycles. The study's own analysis went as follows. With a requirement of at least two reads per UMI, MIGEC and MiXCR extracted about 50,000 +/- 10,000 unique UMI-labeled TRB cDNA molecules per library. On average, each library contained about 40,000 +/- 10,000 functional in-frame TRB CDR3 nucleotide clonotypes without stop codons. After downsampling to 5000 UMI-labeled TRB molecules per sample, diversity metrics, including normalized Shannon-Wiener and Chao1, were computed in VDJtools. For the central five CDR3 residues, VDJtools calculated physicochemical properties weighted by clonotype size, namely interaction energy, strength, volume and Kidera factor 4. Once TCRdb had reprocessed the reads, it stored one entry per CDR3 protein sequence and supplied no DNA. The V and J calls shown here were made by TCRdb, not taken from the authors' results. This sample's table lists around 84,000 distinct CDR3 sequences. Together, the top ten hold roughly 0.89% of the sample.

The chain joins TRBV4-1 to TRBJ1-5; TCRdb's assignment of TRBD1 cannot be checked, as there is no DNA. The specimen was naive CXCR3+ CD8+ T cells from blood. Per the publication, the cell subset or site label means: CD45RO-CCR7+CD27+CD95- naive CD8+ T cells expressing CXCR3 (TNR3+). The TCR originated in a human donor in good health. Some clones in this sample may be carry-over from other donors' samples. The CDR3: CASSPGPPNQPQHF.